The sequence of this T cell receptor (beta chain) was determined in a study of control samples from healthy donors and cancer patients. TCRdb's copy holds only in-frame clones and misses some; the assay was immunoSEQ multiplex PCR. The sample shows 150,000 to 200,000 clones, roughly 90% of them seen only once. The TCR was taken from a woman aged 45-59 years in good health. Sequencing was done on a sample of blood.

CDR3 bases: TGTGCCAGCAGTACCCGGACAGGAGATTTCCAAGAGACCCAGTACTTC. As protein: CASSTRTGDFQETQYF. The chain combines TRBV28 with TRBJ2-5, with 7 bases lining up with TRBD1. Unmatched junction bases numbered 10, after V lost 5 bases and J lost 1 base. CDR1 is MDHEN and CDR2 is SYDVKM in the germline V gene. The CDR3 length is 16 residues.